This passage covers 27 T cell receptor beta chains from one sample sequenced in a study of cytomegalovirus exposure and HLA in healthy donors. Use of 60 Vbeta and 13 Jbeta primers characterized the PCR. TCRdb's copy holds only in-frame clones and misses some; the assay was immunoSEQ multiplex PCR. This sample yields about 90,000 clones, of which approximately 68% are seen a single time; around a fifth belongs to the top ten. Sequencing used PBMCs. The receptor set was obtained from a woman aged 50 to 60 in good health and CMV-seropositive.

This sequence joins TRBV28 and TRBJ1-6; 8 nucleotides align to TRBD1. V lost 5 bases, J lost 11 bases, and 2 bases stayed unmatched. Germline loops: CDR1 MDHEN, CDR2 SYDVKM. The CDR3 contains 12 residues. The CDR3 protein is CASSQQGAPLHF. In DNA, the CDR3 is TGTGCCAGCAGTCAACAGGGGGCACCCCTCCACTTT. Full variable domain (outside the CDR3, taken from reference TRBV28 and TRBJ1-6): DVKVTQSSRYLVKRTGEKVFLECVQDMDHENMFWYRQDPGLGLRLIYFSYDVKMKEKGDIPEGYSVSREKKERFSLILESASTNQTSMYLCASSQQGAPLHFGNGTRLTVT.

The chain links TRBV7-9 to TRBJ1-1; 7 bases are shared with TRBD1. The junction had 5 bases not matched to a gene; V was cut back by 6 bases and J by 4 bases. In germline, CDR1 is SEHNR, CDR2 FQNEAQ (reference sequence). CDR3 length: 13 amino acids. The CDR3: CASSYQGGTEAFF. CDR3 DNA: TGTGCCAGCAGTTACCAGGGGGGCACTGAAGCTTTCTTT.

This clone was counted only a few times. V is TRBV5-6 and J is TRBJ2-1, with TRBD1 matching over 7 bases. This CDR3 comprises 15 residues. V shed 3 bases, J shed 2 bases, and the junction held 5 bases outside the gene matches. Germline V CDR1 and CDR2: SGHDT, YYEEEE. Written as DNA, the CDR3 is TGTGCCAGCAGCTCTTTGACAGGGACCTACAATGAGCAGTTCTTC. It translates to CASSSLTGTYNEQFF.

This CDR3 is CAWSAGQSNSPLHF. CDR3 coding DNA: TGTGCCTGGAGTGCGGGTCAGAGCAATTCACCCCTCCACTTT. The chain is built from TRBV30 and TRBJ1-6, with D uncertain. Trimming shortened V by 1 base and J by 7 bases, and 11 bases separated the two germline ends. Looked up from germline, CDR1 is GTSNPN and CDR2 is SVGIG (reference sequence). The CDR3 is 14 residues long.

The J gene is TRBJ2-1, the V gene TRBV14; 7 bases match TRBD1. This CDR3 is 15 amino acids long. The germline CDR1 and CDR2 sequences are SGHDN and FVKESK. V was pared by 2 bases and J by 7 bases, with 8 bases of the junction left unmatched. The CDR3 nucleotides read TGTGCCAGCAGCCAATTGGACAGGAATTCAAATGAGCAGTTCTTC. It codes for CASSQLDRNSNEQFF.

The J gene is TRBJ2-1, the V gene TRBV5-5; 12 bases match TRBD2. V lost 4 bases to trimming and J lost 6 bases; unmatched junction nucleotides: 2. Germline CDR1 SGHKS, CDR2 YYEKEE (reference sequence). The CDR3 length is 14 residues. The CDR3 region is CASSGGLAGNEQFF. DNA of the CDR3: TGTGCCAGCAGCGGGGGACTAGCGGGCAATGAGCAGTTCTTC.

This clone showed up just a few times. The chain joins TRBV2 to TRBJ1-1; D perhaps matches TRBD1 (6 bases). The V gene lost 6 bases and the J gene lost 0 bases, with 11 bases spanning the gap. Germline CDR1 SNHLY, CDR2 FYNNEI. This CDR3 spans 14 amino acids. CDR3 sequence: CASSRQVLNTEAFF. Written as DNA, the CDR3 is TGTGCCAGCAGCAGACAGGTATTGAACACTGAAGCTTTCTTT.

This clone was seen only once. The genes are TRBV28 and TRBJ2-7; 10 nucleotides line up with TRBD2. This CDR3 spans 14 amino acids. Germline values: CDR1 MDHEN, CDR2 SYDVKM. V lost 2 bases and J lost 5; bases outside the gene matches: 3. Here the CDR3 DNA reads TGTGCCAGCAGTTTACTAGCGGGGGTAAACGAGCAGTACTTC. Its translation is CASSLLAGVNEQYF.

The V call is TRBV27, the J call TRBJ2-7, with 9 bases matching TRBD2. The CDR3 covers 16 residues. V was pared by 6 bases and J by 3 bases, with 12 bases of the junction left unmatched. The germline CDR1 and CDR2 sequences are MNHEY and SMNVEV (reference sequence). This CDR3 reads CASRESGGPSIYEQYF. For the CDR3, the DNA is TGTGCCAGCAGGGAGAGCGGGGGGCCCAGTATCTACGAGCAGTACTTC.

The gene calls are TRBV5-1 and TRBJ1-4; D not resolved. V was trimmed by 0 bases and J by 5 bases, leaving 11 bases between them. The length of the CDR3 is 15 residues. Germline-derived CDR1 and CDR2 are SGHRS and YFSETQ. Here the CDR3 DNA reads TGCGCCAGCAGCTTGGATCCGGGTCGGAATGAAAAACTGTTTTTT. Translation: CASSLDPGRNEKLFF. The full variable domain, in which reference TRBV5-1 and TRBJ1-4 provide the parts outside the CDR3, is KAGVTQTPRYLIKTRGQQVTLSCSPISGHRSVSWYQQTPGQGLQFLFEYFSETQRNKGNFPGRFSGRQFSNSRSEMNVSTLELGDSALYLCASSLDPGRNEKLFFGSGTQLSVL.

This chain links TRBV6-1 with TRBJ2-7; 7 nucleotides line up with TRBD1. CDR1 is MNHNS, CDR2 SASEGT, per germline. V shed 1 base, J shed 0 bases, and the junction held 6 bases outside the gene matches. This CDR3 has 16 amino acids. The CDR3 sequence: CASSEGVWDSSYEQYF. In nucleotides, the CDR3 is TGTGCCAGCAGTGAAGGTGTGTGGGACAGCTCCTACGAGCAGTACTTC.

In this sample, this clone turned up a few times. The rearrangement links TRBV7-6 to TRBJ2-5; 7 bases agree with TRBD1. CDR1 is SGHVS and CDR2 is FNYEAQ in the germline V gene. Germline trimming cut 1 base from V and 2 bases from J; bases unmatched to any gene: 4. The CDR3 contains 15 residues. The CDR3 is CASSLGLGQQETQYF. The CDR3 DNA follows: TGTGCCAGCAGCTTAGGCCTGGGACAGCAAGAGACCCAGTACTTC.

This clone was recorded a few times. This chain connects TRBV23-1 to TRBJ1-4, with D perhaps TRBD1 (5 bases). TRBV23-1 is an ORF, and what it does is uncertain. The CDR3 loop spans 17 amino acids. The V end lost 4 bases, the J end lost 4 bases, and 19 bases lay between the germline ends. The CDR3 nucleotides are TGCGCCAGCAGTCGGCTGGTCCACGACAGCAATAATGAAAAACTGTTTTTT. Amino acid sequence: CASSRLVHDSNNEKLFF.

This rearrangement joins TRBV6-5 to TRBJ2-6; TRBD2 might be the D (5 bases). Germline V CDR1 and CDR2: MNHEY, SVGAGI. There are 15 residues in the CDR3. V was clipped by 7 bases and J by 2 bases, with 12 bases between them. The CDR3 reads CASTYRTPGANVLTF. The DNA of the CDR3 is TGTGCCAGCACCTATCGGACTCCTGGGGCCAACGTCCTGACTTTC.

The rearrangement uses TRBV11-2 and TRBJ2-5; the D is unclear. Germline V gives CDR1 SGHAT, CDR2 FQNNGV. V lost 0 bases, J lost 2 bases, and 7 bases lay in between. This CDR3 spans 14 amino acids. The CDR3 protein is CASSLDFQQETQYF. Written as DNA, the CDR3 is TGTGCCAGCAGCTTAGATTTTCAGCAAGAGACCCAGTACTTC.

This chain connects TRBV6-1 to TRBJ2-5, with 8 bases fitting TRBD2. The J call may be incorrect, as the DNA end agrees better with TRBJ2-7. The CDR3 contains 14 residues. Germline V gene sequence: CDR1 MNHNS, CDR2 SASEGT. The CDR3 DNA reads TGTGCCAGCAGTGAAGTCGGACTAGCTTACGAGCAGTACTTC. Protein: CASSEVGLAYEQYF.

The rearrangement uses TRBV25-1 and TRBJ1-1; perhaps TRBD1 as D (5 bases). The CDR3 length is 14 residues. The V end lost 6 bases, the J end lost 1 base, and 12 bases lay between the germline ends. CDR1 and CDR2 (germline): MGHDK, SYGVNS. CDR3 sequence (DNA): TGTGCCAGCAGGGAGGGGATGGCGAACACTGAAGCTTTCTTT. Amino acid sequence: CASREGMANTEAFF.

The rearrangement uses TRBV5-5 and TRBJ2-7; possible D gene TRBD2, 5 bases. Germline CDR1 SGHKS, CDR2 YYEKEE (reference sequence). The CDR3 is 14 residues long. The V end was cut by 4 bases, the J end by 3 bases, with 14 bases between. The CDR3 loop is CASSIGDGDYEQYF. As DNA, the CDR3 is TGTGCCAGCAGCATCGGGGATGGAGACTACGAGCAGTACTTC. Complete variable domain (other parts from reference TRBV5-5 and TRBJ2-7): DAGVTQSPTHLIKTRGQQVTLRCSPISGHKSVSWYQQVLGQGPQFIFQYYEKEERGRGNFPDRFSARQFPNYSSELNVNALLLGDSALYLCASSIGDGDYEQYFGPGTRLTVT.

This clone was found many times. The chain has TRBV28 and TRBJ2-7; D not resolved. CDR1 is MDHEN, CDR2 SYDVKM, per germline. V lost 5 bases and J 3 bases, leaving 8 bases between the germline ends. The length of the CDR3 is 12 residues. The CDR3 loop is CASSLNSYEQYF. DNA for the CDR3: TGTGCCAGCAGTCTAAACAGCTACGAGCAGTACTTC.

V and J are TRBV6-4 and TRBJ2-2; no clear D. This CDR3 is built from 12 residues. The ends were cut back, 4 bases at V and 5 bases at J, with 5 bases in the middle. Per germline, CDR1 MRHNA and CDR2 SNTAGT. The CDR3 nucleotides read TGTGCCAGCAGTGCCTTTACCGGGGAGCTGTTTTTT. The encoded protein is CASSAFTGELFF.

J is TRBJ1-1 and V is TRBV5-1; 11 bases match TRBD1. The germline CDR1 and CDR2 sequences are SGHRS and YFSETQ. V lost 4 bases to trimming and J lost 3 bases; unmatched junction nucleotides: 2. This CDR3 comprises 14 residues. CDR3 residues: CASSRGQGDTEAFF. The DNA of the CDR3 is TGCGCCAGCAGCAGGGGACAGGGGGACACTGAAGCTTTCTTT.

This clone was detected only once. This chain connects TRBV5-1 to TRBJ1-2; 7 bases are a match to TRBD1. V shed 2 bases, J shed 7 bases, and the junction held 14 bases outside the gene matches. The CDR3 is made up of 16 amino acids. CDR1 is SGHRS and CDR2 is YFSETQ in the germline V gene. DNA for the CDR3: TGCGCCAGCAGCTTAACCGGGACAGCTAGCCCTCCTGGCTACACCTTC. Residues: CASSLTGTASPPGYTF.

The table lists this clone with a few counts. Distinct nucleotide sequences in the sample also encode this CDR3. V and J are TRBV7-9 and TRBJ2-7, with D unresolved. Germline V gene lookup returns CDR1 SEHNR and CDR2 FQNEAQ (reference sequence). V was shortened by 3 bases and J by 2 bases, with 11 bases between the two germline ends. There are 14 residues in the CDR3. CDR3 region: CASSLSGVTYEQYF. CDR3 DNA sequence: TGTGCCAGCAGCTTGTCAGGTGTTACCTACGAGCAGTACTTC.

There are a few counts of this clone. CDR3 nucleotide sequence: TGTGCCAGCAGTGAAGAGGCGGCGAACACTGAAGCTTTCTTT. Its protein is CASSEEAANTEAFF. The chain links TRBV6-1 to TRBJ1-1; the D is unclear. Deletions cut 1 base from V and 1 base from J, with 7 bases between. This CDR3 is 14 amino acids long. Per the germline V gene, CDR1 is MNHNS and CDR2 is SASEGT.

CDR3 sequence (DNA): TGTGCCAGCAGTTTAGAACAGGGCTATCAGCCCCAGCATTTT. This codes for CASSLEQGYQPQHF. The chain links TRBV27 to TRBJ1-5; D is perhaps TRBD1 (6 bases). The CDR3 is made up of 14 amino acids. In germline, CDR1 is MNHEY, CDR2 SMNVEV (reference sequence). Trimming took 2 bases from V and 5 from J, leaving 10 bases between them.

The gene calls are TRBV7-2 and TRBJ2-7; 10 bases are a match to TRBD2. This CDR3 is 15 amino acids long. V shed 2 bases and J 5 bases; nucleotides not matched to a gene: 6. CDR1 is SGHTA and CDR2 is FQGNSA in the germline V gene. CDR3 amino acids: CASSLTSGDFNEQYF. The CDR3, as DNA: TGTGCCAGCAGCTTAACTAGCGGGGATTTCAACGAGCAGTACTTC. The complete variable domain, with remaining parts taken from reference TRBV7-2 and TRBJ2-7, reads GAGVSQSPSNKVTEKGKDVELRCDPISGHTALYWYRQSLGQGLEFLIYFQGNSAPDKSGLPSDRFSAERTGGSVSTLTIQRTQQEDSAVYLCASSLTSGDFNEQYFGPGTRLTVT.

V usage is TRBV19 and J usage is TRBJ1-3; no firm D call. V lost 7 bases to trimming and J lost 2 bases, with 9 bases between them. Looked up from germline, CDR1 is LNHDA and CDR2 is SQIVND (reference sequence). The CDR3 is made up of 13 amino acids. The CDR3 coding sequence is TGTGCCAGTACGGCGAGGACTGGAAACACCATATATTTT. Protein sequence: CASTARTGNTIYF.